Below, 32 T cell receptor beta chains from the same sample are listed, as sequenced in a study of blood T cell repertoires in COVID-19. Clones were read by immunoSEQ multiplex PCR, and TCRdb kept only the in-frame ones, dropping some. The data hold about 280,000 clones, with about four fifths observed a single time. The sample comprised PBMCs or T cells enriched from blood (not recorded which). These receptors all come from a man between 35 and 55 years old who had been exposed to COVID-19.

This clone was seen more than once but under ten times. The V call is TRBV29-1, the J call TRBJ1-1; unclear D gene. Trimming stripped 4 bases from V and 1 base from J, with 13 bases between. Germline assignment: CDR1 SQVTM and CDR2 ANQGSEA. The CDR3 loop spans 14 amino acids. The CDR3 coding sequence is TGCAGCGTTGCCAGGTCTTGGCAGAACACTGAAGCTTTCTTT. This sequence encodes CSVARSWQNTEAFF. Full variable domain (rest looked up from reference TRBV29-1 and TRBJ1-1): SAVISQKPSRDICQRGTSLTIQCQVDSQVTMMFWYRQQPGQSLTLIATANQGSEATYESGFVIDKFPISRPNLTFSTLTVSNMSPEDSSIYLCSVARSWQNTEAFFGQGTRLTVV.

The chain employs TRBV7-9 and TRBJ2-1; 10 positions match TRBD1. V lost 4 bases to trimming and J lost 6 bases; unmatched junction nucleotides: 6. CDR1 is SEHNR, CDR2 FQNEAQ, per germline (reference sequence). The CDR3 runs 15 residues. The CDR3 nucleotides are TGTGCCAGCAGCTCGTACCGGGACAGGGGCAATGAGCAGTTCTTC. Its protein product is CASSSYRDRGNEQFF. The whole variable domain, filled in from reference TRBV7-9 and TRBJ2-1, reads DTGVSQNPRHKITKRGQNVTFRCDPISEHNRLYWYRQTLGQGPEFLTYFQNEAQLEKSRLLSDRFSAERPKGSFSTLEIQRTEQGDSAMYLCASSSYRDRGNEQFFGPGTRLTVL.

J is TRBJ2-3 and V is TRBV7-3; D remains unclear. This CDR3 spans 14 amino acids. CDR1 is SGHTA, CDR2 FQGTGA, per germline. V gave up 2 bases and J gave up 0 bases, with 6 bases separating them. The CDR3 nucleotides are TGTGCCAGCAGCTTATTTACTAGCACAGATACGCAGTATTTT. Translating gives CASSLFTSTDTQYF.

The chain has TRBV19 and TRBJ1-1, with 11 bases that match TRBD1. Trimming removed 5 bases from V and 3 bases from J; junction bases left unmatched: 5. The CDR3 loop spans 15 amino acids. The V gene's germline CDR1 is LNHDA and CDR2 SQIVND (reference sequence). CDR3 bases: TGTGCCAGTAGTCCCGGGACAGGGGGGGACACTGAAGCTTTCTTT. Protein product: CASSPGTGGDTEAFF.

The rearrangement uses TRBV10-3 and TRBJ1-1, with TRBD1 matching 7 bases. The CDR3 runs to 14 residues. Germline V gives CDR1 ENHRY, CDR2 SYGVKD. Unmatched junction bases numbered 6, after V lost 5 bases and J lost 3 bases. CDR3 sequence: CAISKRQGDTEAFF. In DNA form, the CDR3 reads TGTGCCATCAGTAAAAGACAGGGAGACACTGAAGCTTTCTTT.

Concerning this clone: This same CDR3 is encoded by further DNA sequences in the sample. The V and J genes are TRBV11-2 and TRBJ1-2; weak D call: TRBD1 (5 bases). The V gene lost 1 base and the J gene lost 2 bases, with 8 bases spanning the gap. From germline, CDR1 is SGHAT and CDR2 FQNNGV. The CDR3 length is 14 residues. The chain's CDR3 is CASSLGQGNYGYTF. The CDR3 DNA reads as TGTGCCAGCAGCTTAGGGCAGGGAAACTATGGCTACACCTTC.

The V and J genes are TRBV7-9 and TRBJ2-2; the match to TRBD2 covers 7 bases. The CDR3 contains 19 residues. Trimming removed 1 base from V and 5 bases from J; junction bases left unmatched: 16. Germline CDR1 SEHNR, CDR2 FQNEAQ (reference sequence). The CDR3 loop reads CASSLGSGGAPARTGELFF. For the CDR3, the DNA is TGTGCCAGCAGCTTAGGGTCGGGGGGAGCACCAGCGAGAACCGGGGAGCTGTTTTTT. Supplemented by reference TRBV7-9 and TRBJ2-2, the full variable domain reads DTGVSQNPRHKITKRGQNVTFRCDPISEHNRLYWYRQTLGQGPEFLTYFQNEAQLEKSRLLSDRFSAERPKGSFSTLEIQRTEQGDSAMYLCASSLGSGGAPARTGELFFGEGSRLTVL.

V and J are TRBV10-3 and TRBJ1-1; 11 bases are a match to TRBD1. Germline assignment: CDR1 ENHRY and CDR2 SYGVKD. The CDR3 consists of 17 residues. Trimming took 0 bases from V and 5 from J; bases not matched to a gene: 8. Written as DNA, the CDR3 is TGTGCCATCAGTGAGTCAAGGACAGGGGGCGCGAGGACTGAAGCTTTCTTT. This codes for CAISESRTGGARTEAFF.

The CDR3 reads CACTRTPNTEAFF. CDR3 DNA sequence: TGTGCCTGTACTCGGACACCGAACACTGAAGCTTTCTTT. J is TRBJ1-1 and V is TRBV6-5; D possibly corresponds to TRBD1 (5 bases). The CDR3 runs 13 residues. Looked up from germline, CDR1 is MNHEY and CDR2 is SVGAGI. V lost 11 bases and J lost 1, with 14 bases in between.

This clone has only one observation. The gene calls are TRBV29-1 and TRBJ1-2, with 7 bases that match TRBD1. With 7 bases clipped from V and 10 bases from J, the junction kept 6 bases outside the gene matches. Germline CDR1 is SQVTM and CDR2 is ANQGSEA. This CDR3 has 10 residues. CDR3 sequence: CSAGQEHYTF. As DNA, the CDR3 is TGCAGCGCAGGACAGGAGCACTACACCTTC. Drawing the rest from reference TRBV29-1 and TRBJ1-2, the complete variable domain is SAVISQKPSRDICQRGTSLTIQCQVDSQVTMMFWYRQQPGQSLTLIATANQGSEATYESGFVIDKFPISRPNLTFSTLTVSNMSPEDSSIYLCSAGQEHYTFGSGTRLTVV.

The table lists this clone with a few counts. Other nucleotide sequences in the sample specify the same CDR3. This sequence joins TRBV27 and TRBJ1-1; the match to TRBD1 covers 7 bases. This CDR3 has 16 amino acids. Germline V gene lookup returns CDR1 MNHEY and CDR2 SMNVEV (reference sequence). The trim removed 6 bases at V and 0 bases at J, leaving 10 bases unmatched. The CDR3 sequence is CASSTLGTVMNTEAFF. The CDR3 DNA follows: TGTGCCAGCAGCACCCTGGGGACAGTGATGAACACTGAAGCTTTCTTT.

This rearrangement joins TRBV19 to TRBJ1-1; weak D call: TRBD1 (5 bases). Trimming shortened V by 6 bases and J by 1 base, and 9 bases separated the two germline ends. The CDR3 length is 13 residues. Germline loops: CDR1 LNHDA, CDR2 SQIVND (reference sequence). The CDR3 DNA is TGTGCCAGTAGCAGACAGCCGAACACTGAAGCTTTCTTT. Its protein is CASSRQPNTEAFF.

The chain has TRBV6-4 and TRBJ1-5; D gene unclear. The V and J ends lost 6 bases and 7 bases respectively, with 16 bases between them. The CDR3 spans 14 residues. Germline CDR1 MRHNA, CDR2 SNTAGT. The CDR3 region has the DNA TGTGCCAGCAGCCCGCGGGATGAGGGCCAGCCCCAGCATTTT. Residues: CASSPRDEGQPQHF.

This clone appeared a single time. The chain has TRBV30 and TRBJ2-5; 8 bases match TRBD1. CDR3 length equals 16 residues. V shed 3 bases and J 4 bases; nucleotides not matched to a gene: 13. Germline lookup yields CDR1 GTSNPN and CDR2 SVGIG (reference sequence). The CDR3 region is CAWRGVATGDRETQYF. The CDR3 nucleotides are TGTGCCTGGAGGGGTGTTGCGACAGGGGACCGAGAGACCCAGTACTTC.

The chain employs TRBV2 and TRBJ2-2; 12 bases line up with TRBD2. CDR3 length equals 16 residues. V lost 8 bases and J lost 3; bases outside the gene matches: 7. Germline CDR1 SNHLY, CDR2 FYNNEI. The CDR3 DNA reads as TGTGCCAGCCGGGGAGGACTAGCGGGGTACACCGGGGAGCTGTTTTTT. Protein sequence: CASRGGLAGYTGELFF.

The rearrangement links TRBV3-1 (or the pseudogene TRBV3-2) to TRBJ2-7; D may be TRBD1 (5 bases). This CDR3 is built from 12 residues. The V and J ends lost 5 bases and 2 bases respectively, with 7 bases between them. Germline V gives CDR1 LGHDT, CDR2 YNNKEL (reference sequence). In DNA, the CDR3 is TGTGCCAGCAGCTCGGACACCTACGAGCAGTACTTC. Translated: CASSSDTYEQYF.

This clone was observed a single time. V usage is TRBV5-1 and J usage is TRBJ2-5; TRBD2 agrees at 11 bases. Trimming took 4 bases from V and 2 from J; bases not matched to a gene: 4. The CDR3 covers 15 residues. The germline V gene encodes CDR1 SGHRS and CDR2 YFSETQ. The chain's CDR3 is CASSGGTSGQETQYF. The CDR3 nucleotides read TGCGCCAGCAGCGGAGGGACTAGCGGACAAGAGACCCAGTACTTC.

The chain has TRBV5-1 and TRBJ2-4; D gene ambiguous. V was clipped by 3 bases and J by 1 base, with 8 bases between them. The CDR3 is 14 residues long. CDR1 SGHRS and CDR2 YFSETQ come from the germline V gene. CDR3 protein: CASSSMSAKNIQYF. The CDR3 nucleotides read TGCGCCAGCAGCTCGATGAGTGCCAAAAACATTCAGTACTTC.

This clone was picked up one time. The V call is TRBV30, the J call TRBJ2-1, with TRBD2 matching over 13 bases. The CDR3 length is 14 residues. Germline lookup yields CDR1 GTSNPN and CDR2 SVGIG (reference sequence). J gave up 10 bases and V 1 base, and 4 bases lay outside the gene matches. CDR3 nucleotides: TGTGCCTGGAGTGCGGGACTAGCGGGACGAGAGCAGTTCTTC. This sequence encodes CAWSAGLAGREQFF. Using reference TRBV30 and TRBJ2-1 for the parts outside the CDR3, the full variable domain is SQTIHQWPATLVQPVGSPLSLECTVEGTSNPNLYWYRQAAGRGLQLLFYSVGIGQISSEVPQNLSASRPQDRQFILSSKKLLLSDSGFYLCAWSAGLAGREQFFGPGTRLTVL.

The V and J genes are TRBV6-5 and TRBJ1-5; 7 nucleotides line up with TRBD1. CDR1 and CDR2 (germline): MNHEY, SVGAGI. This CDR3 contains 15 residues. Unmatched junction bases numbered 8, after V lost 7 bases and J lost 2 bases. DNA for the CDR3: TGTGCCAGCATTTTAGGGACAGCCGGCAATCAGCCCCAGCATTTT. This translates into CASILGTAGNQPQHF.

The chain links TRBV29-1 to TRBJ2-1; 9 bases are a match to TRBD1. J lost 6 bases, V lost 6 bases, and 12 bases had no gene match. CDR1 is SQVTM and CDR2 is ANQGSEA in the germline V gene. The CDR3 is made up of 15 amino acids. The chain's CDR3 is CSVRRGTGPLNEQFF. DNA for the CDR3: TGCAGCGTCCGAAGAGGGACAGGGCCCCTCAATGAGCAGTTCTTC.

The rearrangement joins TRBV4-1 to TRBJ2-7; no reliable D call. Trimming removed 3 bases at V and 12 bases at J, with 15 bases between. Germline CDR1 is MGHRA and CDR2 is YSYEKL. The CDR3 has 12 residues. The CDR3 loop is CASSQIDNLRYF. Here the CDR3 DNA reads TGCGCCAGCAGCCAGATCGACAACCTGCGGTACTTC.

This chain links TRBV11-2 with TRBJ2-2; D call uncertain. The CDR3 is 12 residues long. V was clipped by 2 bases and J by 7 bases, with 5 bases between them. The germline gives CDR1 SGHAT, CDR2 FQNNGV. DNA of the CDR3: TGTGCCAGCAGCTTAAGCATCGGGGAGCTGTTTTTT. Translating gives CASSLSIGELFF.

The chain carries TRBV3-1 (or the pseudogene TRBV3-2) and TRBJ2-7; D call uncertain. V was clipped by 3 bases and J by 0 bases, with 12 bases between them. There are 15 residues in the CDR3. Germline assignment: CDR1 LGHDT and CDR2 YNNKEL (reference sequence). CDR3 sequence: CASSHRAQISYEQYF. In DNA form, the CDR3 reads TGTGCCAGCAGCCATCGAGCGCAAATCTCCTACGAGCAGTACTTC.

This rearrangement joins TRBV3-1 (or the pseudogene TRBV3-2) to TRBJ1-1; D possibly corresponds to TRBD1 (6 bases). CDR1 and CDR2 (germline): LGHDT, YNNKEL (reference sequence). The CDR3 spans 16 residues. Trimming shortened V by 0 bases and J by 1 base, and 12 bases separated the two germline ends. CDR3: CASSQDLGQTNTEAFF. CDR3 DNA: TGTGCCAGCAGCCAAGATTTAGGACAGACGAACACTGAAGCTTTCTTT.

CDR3 region: CASSGEGTRFSYEQYF. The CDR3 region has the DNA TGTGCCAGCAGCGGGGAGGGGACCAGATTCTCCTACGAGCAGTACTTC. The chain combines TRBV9 with TRBJ2-7, with 7 positions matching TRBD2. The CDR3 runs to 16 residues. CDR1 and CDR2 (germline): SGDLS, YYNGEE. V lost 3 bases to trimming and J lost 0 bases; unmatched junction nucleotides: 9.

The gene calls are TRBV30 and TRBJ2-5, with D perhaps matching TRBD1 (6 bases). CDR3 size: 13 residues. Trimming removed 2 bases from V and 4 bases from J, with 11 bases in between. Germline V gives CDR1 GTSNPN, CDR2 SVGIG (reference sequence). CDR3 protein: CAWSSSGAETQYF. The DNA for the CDR3 is TGTGCCTGGAGTTCTTCAGGGGCAGAGACCCAGTACTTC.

The chain joins TRBV10-3 to TRBJ2-3; 9 nucleotides match TRBD1. Trimming removed 9 bases from V and 4 bases from J; junction bases left unmatched: 5. CDR3 length: 13 residues. Looked up from germline, CDR1 is ENHRY and CDR2 is SYGVKD. Here the CDR3 reads CAIQGALSDTQYF. The DNA of the CDR3 is TGTGCCATACAGGGGGCTCTCTCAGATACGCAGTATTTT.

The chain links TRBV6-5 to TRBJ1-2; a weak D match, TRBD1 (5 bases). The V end lost 6 bases, the J end lost 6 bases, and 17 bases lay between the germline ends. In germline, CDR1 is MNHEY, CDR2 SVGAGI. The CDR3 extends over 14 amino acids. The chain's CDR3 is CASSTTPGWNGYTF. The CDR3 DNA sequence: TGTGCCAGCAGCACGACACCAGGGTGGAATGGCTACACCTTC.

In its sample, this clone was seen once. The chain carries TRBV9 and TRBJ1-1; D gene uncertain. The CDR3 has 12 amino acids. Trimming took off 9 bases at V and 1 base at J, with 10 bases between the two ends. From germline, CDR1 is SGDLS and CDR2 YYNGEE. The CDR3: CAIYIPNTEAFF. CDR3 nucleotide sequence: TGTGCCATTTACATACCGAACACTGAAGCTTTCTTT.

This clone was counted between two and nine times. CDR3 loop: CATVREYEQYF. The DNA for the CDR3 is TGTGCCACCGTTCGTGAGTACGAGCAGTACTTC. The chain combines TRBV10-3 with TRBJ2-7, with no clear D. V lost 10 bases to trimming and J lost 4 bases, with 11 bases between them. The CDR3 runs to 11 residues. CDR1 and CDR2 from the germline V gene are ENHRY and SYGVKD.

The chain joins TRBV5-6 to TRBJ1-4; D call uncertain. The CDR3 consists of 14 residues. The germline CDR1 and CDR2 sequences are SGHDT and YYEEEE. Trimming pared 4 bases from V and 8 bases from J, leaving 15 bases between. The CDR3: CASSDTQLKEKLFF. Here the CDR3 DNA reads TGTGCCAGCAGCGACACTCAGTTAAAGGAAAAACTGTTTTTT.